The TCR beta chain under discussion was sequenced for a study of OX40 agonist ivuxolimab in advanced cancers. General observations from the study: Fewer expanded clones were found on average in CD4+ than in CD8+ T cells. Low normalized T-cell clonal expansion was additionally recorded for some nonresponders.

On this clone itself: What it binds is unknown.

V was trimmed by 6 bases and J by 3 bases, leaving 18 bases between them. In germline, CDR1 is WNHNN, CDR2 SYGVQD (reference sequence). This CDR3 has 15 residues. Using immunoSEQ multiplex PCR, the repertoire was profiled, and TCRdb retains in-frame clones only, with some absent. Here the sample spans approximately 81,000 clones, 88% being singletons. The source is an adult with an advanced solid tumor such as melanoma, head and neck, liver or kidney cancer. The chain couples TRBV10-1 to TRBJ2-7, with a possible D match to TRBD2 (6 bases). This specimen consisted of CD4+ or CD8+ T cells sorted from blood, obtained in a trial of the OX40 agonist ivuxolimab. The CDR3 reads CASSPSGGIGYEQYF. The DNA for the CDR3 is TGCGCCAGCAGCCCCTCTGGGGGGATTGGCTACGAGCAGTACTTC.